One sample yielded the 15 T cell receptor beta chains listed below, sequenced in a study of T cells in Graves' hyperthyroidism and ophthalmopathy. The CDR3 regions of TCR beta were amplified from RNA transcripts. First-round RT-PCR targeting the TCR CDR3 was performed with the HTBI primer set. TCRdb redid the calling of the multiplex PCR reads with MiXCR, one entry per CDR3 protein. The sample records under 200,000 distinct CDR3 sequences, 9.4% being singletons. Material for sequencing was blood. These receptors were collected from a woman aged 18-29 years with Graves' hyperthyroidism that later progressed to Graves' ophthalmopathy.

The chain links TRBV5-1 to TRBJ2-3; unclear D gene. The CDR3 consists of 13 residues. V was pared by 0 bases and J by 3 bases, with 5 bases between. Looked up from germline, CDR1 is SGHRS and CDR2 is YFSETQ. The CDR3 nucleotides are TGCGCCAGCAGCTTGGCAGTTACAGATACGCAGTATTTT. Amino acids: CASSLAVTDTQYF.

This clonotype came up many times. V gene TRBV3-1 combines with J gene TRBJ2-1; TRBD2 matches 12 bases. The V gene end was trimmed by 6 bases and the J gene end by 3 bases; junction bases not matched to a gene: 3. The CDR3 length is 15 residues. Germline loops: CDR1 LGHDT, CDR2 YNNKEL (reference sequence). The chain's CDR3 is CASSPSGRGYNEQFF. DNA for the CDR3: TGTGCCAGCAGTCCTAGCGGGAGGGGCTACAATGAGCAGTTCTTC.

This clonotype was seen many times. The gene calls are TRBV28 and TRBJ2-3; 10 bases agree with TRBD1. J gave up 3 bases and V 8 bases, and 8 bases lay outside the gene matches. CDR3 length equals 15 residues. In germline, CDR1 is MDHEN, CDR2 SYDVKM. The CDR3 DNA reads as TGTGCCAGCTTAACCGGGACAGGGGCAACAGATACGCAGTATTTT. Encoded protein: CASLTGTGATDTQYF.

In regard to this clonotype: One end of the junction is discordant with germline, which a read error may explain. The chain is built from TRBV20-1 and TRBJ2-7; TRBD2 might be the D (6 bases). CDR1 and CDR2 (germline): DFQATT, SNEGSKA (reference sequence). The CDR3 has 17 residues. The CDR3 region has the DNA TGCAGTGCTAGTCCCGGGACGCTTGGGGGGTGGCCCTACGAGCGGTACTTC. This encodes CSASPGTLGGWPYERYF.

This clonotype was counted many times. J is TRBJ2-1 and V is TRBV28; TRBD2 aligns across 9 bases. J was trimmed by 3 bases and V by 5 bases; bases with no gene match: 8. The CDR3 runs 16 residues. CDR1 and CDR2 (germline): MDHEN, SYDVKM. CDR3 residues: CASSPGGAGGYNEQFF. CDR3 coding DNA: TGTGCCAGCAGTCCGGGGGGAGCGGGAGGCTACAATGAGCAGTTCTTC.

Many counts were recorded for this clonotype. The V and J genes are TRBV11-2 and TRBJ2-5; D may be TRBD1 (5 bases). Germline CDR1 reads SGHAT; CDR2 reads FQNNGV. This CDR3 is 15 amino acids long. V was shortened by 4 bases and J by 10 bases, with 22 bases between the two germline ends. CDR3 in DNA: TGTGCCAGCAGCTCAGGGATAGGGGCCTACCGTGACCAGTACTTC. Translating it yields CASSSGIGAYRDQYF. The variable domain in full, completed from reference TRBV11-2 and TRBJ2-5, reads EAGVAQSPRYKIIEKRQSVAFWCNPISGHATLYWYQQILGQGPKLLIQFQNNGVVDDSQLPKDRFSAERLKGVDSTLKIQPAKLEDSAVYLCASSSGIGAYRDQYFGPGTRLLVL.

In this sample, this clonotype turned up many times. This chain uses TRBV20-1 with TRBJ2-7; the D is unclear. CDR1 and CDR2 (germline): DFQATT, SNEGSKA (reference sequence). The V end was cut by 5 bases, the J end by 0 bases, with 17 bases between. This CDR3 region has 15 residues. The CDR3 coding sequence is TGCAGTGCTGACTCAGGTACCCTCCTCTCCTACGAGCAGTACTTC. Protein: CSADSGTLLSYEQYF.

This sequence joins TRBV29-1 and TRBJ1-2; D is undetermined. Trimming took off 5 bases at V and 4 bases at J, with 17 bases between the two ends. CDR3 length equals 14 residues. The germline CDR1 and CDR2 sequences are SQVTM and ANQGSEA. The CDR3: CSVLREGSFYGYTF. CDR3 nucleotides: TGCAGCGTTCTCCGGGAAGGGTCCTTCTATGGCTACACCTTC. Supplemented by reference TRBV29-1 and TRBJ1-2, the full variable domain reads SAVISQKPSRDICQRGTSLTIQCQVDSQVTMMFWYRQQPGQSLTLIATANQGSEATYESGFVIDKFPISRPNLTFSTLTVSNMSPEDSSIYLCSVLREGSFYGYTFGSGTRLTVV.

This clonotype was observed at least ten times. The chain has TRBV7-8 and TRBJ2-7, with no clear D. Trimming removed 1 base from V and 3 bases from J, with 13 bases in between. Germline lookup yields CDR1 SGHVS and CDR2 FQNEAQ. The CDR3 length is 15 residues. The chain's CDR3 is CASSLVGRQNYEQYF. The CDR3 region has the DNA TGTGCCAGCAGCTTAGTTGGGCGCCAGAACTACGAGCAGTACTTC.

This clonotype was seen repeatedly, ten times or more. In DNA, the CDR3 is TGTGCCAGCAGCTTAGGGATGAGACACAGGGAGAACACTGAAGCTTTCTTT. Its translation is CASSLGMRHRENTEAFF. The chain is built from TRBV7-9 and TRBJ1-1; tentative D call: TRBD1 (6 bases). Germline loops: CDR1 SEHNR, CDR2 FQNEAQ (reference sequence). With 1 base removed from V and 1 base from J, the gap between germline ends came to 16 bases. The CDR3 covers 17 residues. The full variable domain, rest sourced from reference TRBV7-9 and TRBJ1-1, is DTGVSQNPRHKITKRGQNVTFRCDPISEHNRLYWYRQTLGQGPEFLTYFQNEAQLEKSRLLSDRFSAERPKGSFSTLEIQRTEQGDSAMYLCASSLGMRHRENTEAFFGQGTRLTVV.

There are many counts of this clonotype. This chain uses TRBV10-3 with TRBJ2-2; D ambiguous. The V end lost 2 bases, the J end lost 5 bases, and 15 bases lay between the germline ends. Looked up from germline, CDR1 is ENHRY and CDR2 is SYGVKD. This CDR3 region has 16 residues. The CDR3 sequence is CAISEPHAVGTGELFF. The CDR3 coding sequence is TGTGCCATCAGTGAGCCGCATGCAGTCGGGACCGGGGAGCTGTTTTTT.

This clonotype was observed a handful of times. The CDR3 coding sequence is TGTGCCAGCACCCGAGCGGGGGATACAGATACGCAGTATTTT. This encodes CASTRAGDTDTQYF. The chain carries TRBV6-1 and TRBJ2-3; 8 nucleotides line up with TRBD2. V lost 7 bases to trimming and J lost 3 bases; unmatched junction nucleotides: 6. Germline assignment: CDR1 MNHNS and CDR2 SASEGT. The CDR3 has 14 residues.

Of note for this clonotype: A read error may produce the germline difference seen at one junction end. This rearrangement joins TRBV9 to TRBJ1-1; D is possibly TRBD1 (5 bases). The V gene's germline CDR1 is SGDLS and CDR2 YYNGEE. This CDR3 has 18 residues. This chain's CDR3 is CVSSGGTARLGENTEAFF. In DNA form, the CDR3 reads TGTGTCAGCAGCGGGGGGACGGCACGACTGGGGGAAAACACTGAAGCTTTCTTT.

Comment on this clonotype: One base away lies a much larger clone, so this may be a sequencing read error. The conserved phenylalanine or tryptophan normally closing the CDR3 is absent here, so this likely arose from a read error. V gene TRBV12-3 or TRBV12-4 combines with J gene TRBJ2-7; a possible D gene is TRBD2 (5 bases). With 5 bases removed from V and 2 bases from J, the gap between germline ends came to 16 bases. The CDR3 is 15 amino acids. The CDR3 is CASSPRTDRTYEQYL. CDR3 DNA: TGTGCCAGCAGTCCCCGGACTGATAGGACCTACGAGCAGTACCTC.

The rearrangement links TRBV29-1 to TRBJ2-1; 11 positions agree with TRBD2. The CDR3 has 14 residues. The V gene end was trimmed by 7 bases and the J gene end by 3 bases; junction bases not matched to a gene: 5. CDR1 is SQVTM, CDR2 ANQGSEA, per germline. The CDR3, as DNA: TGCAGCGCCGCCGGGACTAGCGGCTACAATGAGCAGTTCTTC. Residues: CSAAGTSGYNEQFF.